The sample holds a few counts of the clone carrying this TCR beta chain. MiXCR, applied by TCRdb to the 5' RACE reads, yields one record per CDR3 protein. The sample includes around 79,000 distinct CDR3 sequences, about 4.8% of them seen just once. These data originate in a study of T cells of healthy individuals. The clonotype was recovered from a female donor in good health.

This CDR3 is CASSYSVQALPYTEAFF. CDR3 nucleotides: TGTGCCAGCAGTTACTCAGTACAGGCCCTACCGTACACTGAAGCTTTCTTT. The V and J genes are TRBV6-5 and TRBJ1-1; possibly TRBD1 for D (5 bases). The germline CDR1 and CDR2 sequences are MNHEY and SVGAGI. The ends were cut back, 0 bases at V and 3 bases at J, with 17 bases in the middle. This CDR3 spans 17 amino acids.